This TCR beta chain was profiled in a study of technical replicates of blood from several donors. Germline loops: CDR1 LNHNV, CDR2 YYDKDF (reference sequence). V trimming: 0 bases; J trimming: 4 bases; junction bases outside the gene matches: 4. The CDR3 runs 18 residues. The method was immunoSEQ multiplex PCR; TCRdb's version includes in-frame clones alone and lacks a portion of them. The sample holds tens of thousands of clones, roughly 90% seen once. The sequence was collected from a human donor in good health. This sequence joins TRBV15 and TRBJ2-6, with 12 bases matching TRBD2. Sequencing used T cells isolated from PBMCs. The CDR3 region has the DNA TGTGCCACCAGCAGAGATCTAGCGGGAGGGTTCGGGGCCAACGTCCTGACTTTC. It yields the protein CATSRDLAGGFGANVLTF. Complete variable domain (other parts from reference TRBV15 and TRBJ2-6): DAMVIQNPRYQVTQFGKPVTLSCSQTLNHNVMYWYQQKSSQAPKLLFHYYDKDFNNEADTPDNFQSRRPNTSFCFLDIRSPGLGDTAMYLCATSRDLAGGFGANVLTFGAGSRLTVL.